This record looks at one TCR beta chain sequence and its context. The record originates from a study of blood T cell repertoires in COVID-19. Repertoires were generated with immunoSEQ multiplex PCR, while TCRdb's copy carries only in-frame clones and drops some. The sample records over 150,000 clones, 87% being singletons. The clonotype comes from a woman younger than 45 who had recovered from COVID-19. The sample taken for sequencing was PBMCs or T cells enriched from blood (not recorded which).

CDR3 region: CASSVGLAGGSDTQYF. CDR3 nucleotide sequence: TGTGCCAGCAGCGTTGGGCTAGCGGGAGGTTCAGATACGCAGTATTTT. The chain employs TRBV9 and TRBJ2-3, with TRBD2 matching over 11 bases. The CDR3 has 16 residues. Per germline, CDR1 SGDLS and CDR2 YYNGEE. The junction had 6 bases not matched to a gene; V was cut back by 2 bases and J by 4 bases.